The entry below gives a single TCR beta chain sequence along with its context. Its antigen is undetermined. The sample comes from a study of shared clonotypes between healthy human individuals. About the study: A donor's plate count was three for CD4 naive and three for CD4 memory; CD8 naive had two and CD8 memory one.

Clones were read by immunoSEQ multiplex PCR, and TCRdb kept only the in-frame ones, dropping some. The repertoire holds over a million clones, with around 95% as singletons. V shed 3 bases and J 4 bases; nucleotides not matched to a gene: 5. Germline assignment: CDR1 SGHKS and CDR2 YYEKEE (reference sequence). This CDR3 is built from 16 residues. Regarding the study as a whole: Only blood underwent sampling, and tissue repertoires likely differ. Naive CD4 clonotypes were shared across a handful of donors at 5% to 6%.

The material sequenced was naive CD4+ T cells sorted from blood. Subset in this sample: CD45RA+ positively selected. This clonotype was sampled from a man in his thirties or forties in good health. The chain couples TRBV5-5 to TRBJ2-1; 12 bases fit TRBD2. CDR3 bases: TGTGCCAGCAGCTGGACTCTAGCGGGAGGGTACAATGAGCAGTTCTTC. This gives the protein CASSWTLAGGYNEQFF.